The 11 T cell receptor beta chains in this list originate from one sample, sequenced in a study of CD8 T cells in Susac syndrome (dated by TCRdb to the late 2010s). Library creation used the immunoSEQ multiplex PCR assay. RNA was extracted using the RNeasy kit, and roughly 0.45 to 1 microgram was reverse transcribed with random hexamers. TCRdb applied fastp at Q25 and MiXCR to the public reads, then kept only in-frame beta chains. Rows with one shared CDR3 protein collapse into an entry with the most common genes and DNA. This sample holds 200,000 or so distinct CDR3 sequences; 90% to 96% were observed only once. Of the sample, around 0.092% is held by the ten largest clones. The sample consisted of CD4+ T cells from PBMCs. These receptors were obtained from a human donor with Susac syndrome.

The gene calls are TRBV7-9 and TRBJ2-7; TRBD1 aligns across 9 bases. Germline V gene data show CDR1 as SEHNR and CDR2 as FQNEAQ (reference sequence). V was pared by 7 bases and J by 5 bases, with 9 bases of the junction left unmatched. The CDR3 has 14 residues. CDR3 amino acids: CASNLRDRDNEQYF. CDR3 DNA sequence: TGTGCCAGCAATCTTCGGGACAGGGACAACGAGCAGTACTTC.

The chain is built from TRBV18 and TRBJ2-3; unclear D gene. The CDR3 is made up of 14 amino acids. V lost 1 base and J lost 5, with 10 bases in between. Germline values: CDR1 KGHSH, CDR2 LQKENI. The CDR3 reads CASSPLGWKDTQYF. The CDR3 bases are TGTGCCAGCTCACCACTGGGGTGGAAAGATACGCAGTATTTT.

In its sample, this clonotype was seen once. V usage is TRBV30 and J usage is TRBJ1-5; unclear D gene. The V gene's germline CDR1 is GTSNPN and CDR2 SVGIG (reference sequence). The germline V and J ends were trimmed by 5 bases and 5 bases, with 13 bases remaining between them. This CDR3 has 13 residues. CDR3 in DNA: TGTGCCTGGGCCCGGGCGGGCGATCAGCCCCAGCATTTT. Translated: CAWARAGDQPQHF.

For the CDR3, the DNA is TGTGCCAGTAACCCACAGGGGCTTCCCTACGAGCAGTACTTC. Protein: CASNPQGLPYEQYF. V is TRBV19 and J is TRBJ2-7, with 7 bases lining up with TRBD1. Germline assignment: CDR1 LNHDA and CDR2 SQIVND (reference sequence). J lost 2 bases, V lost 7 bases, and 8 bases had no gene match. This CDR3 contains 14 residues.

V gene TRBV6-6 combines with J gene TRBJ2-7, with TRBD1 matching 8 bases. Germline V gives CDR1 MNHNY, CDR2 SVGAGI (reference sequence). Trimming took 0 bases from V and 5 from J; bases not matched to a gene: 6. The CDR3 contains 15 residues. The CDR3 sequence: CASSYSNDRGDEQYF. In DNA, the CDR3 is TGTGCCAGCAGTTACTCGAATGACAGGGGAGACGAGCAGTACTTC.

The chain joins TRBV18 to TRBJ2-1, with D perhaps TRBD1 or TRBD2 (6 bases each). The germline V gene has CDR1 KGHSH and CDR2 LQKENI. There are 15 residues in the CDR3. V was cut by 6 bases and J by 7 bases, with 19 bases left in between. CDR3 sequence: CASSGYGGDKNEQFF. For the CDR3, the DNA is TGTGCCAGCTCGGGGTACGGAGGGGACAAGAATGAGCAGTTCTTC. The whole variable domain, remainder taken from reference TRBV18 and TRBJ2-1, is NAGVMQNPRHLVRRRGQEARLRCSPMKGHSHVYWYRQLPEEGLKFMVYLQKENIIDESGMPKERFSAEFPKEGPSILRIQQVVRGDSAAYFCASSGYGGDKNEQFFGPGTRLTVL.

The rearrangement joins TRBV4-2 to TRBJ2-3; D gene ambiguous. The CDR3 length is 14 residues. Trimming left V 4 bases short and J 6 bases short, with 14 bases between. The germline CDR1 and CDR2 sequences are LGHNA and YNFKEQ. DNA for the CDR3: TGTGCCAGCAGCCCGGGTCTCGATGGGGATACGCAGTATTTT. It yields the protein CASSPGLDGDTQYF.

As DNA, the CDR3 is TGTGCCAGCCGATCGACAGGGTACAATGAGCAGTTCTTC. Its translation is CASRSTGYNEQFF. The chain employs TRBV6-1 and TRBJ2-1; 7 bases fit TRBD1. CDR1 and CDR2 from the germline V gene are MNHNS and SASEGT. The J segment lost 4 bases and the V segment lost 8 bases, leaving 5 bases of the junction unmatched. The CDR3 is made up of 13 amino acids.

This clonotype was seen only once. The V gene is TRBV20-1, the J gene TRBJ2-7, with D possibly matching TRBD2 (6 bases). The CDR3 length is 14 residues. Trimming shortened V by 1 base and J by 4 bases, and 14 bases separated the two germline ends. The V gene's germline CDR1 is DFQATT and CDR2 SNEGSKA (reference sequence). Written as DNA, the CDR3 is TGCAGTGCTAGAGGCGGGGCGCGACGTTACGAGCAGTACTTC. Protein sequence: CSARGGARRYEQYF.

The rearrangement uses TRBV20-1 and TRBJ1-2; the D gene is possibly TRBD1 (5 bases). Germline assignment: CDR1 DFQATT and CDR2 SNEGSKA (reference sequence). This CDR3 has 13 residues. V was cut by 5 bases and J by 0 bases, with 10 bases left in between. CDR3 amino acids: CSARGLANYGYTF. DNA of the CDR3: TGCAGTGCTCGGGGCTTAGCTAACTATGGCTACACCTTC.

This sequence joins TRBV25-1 and TRBJ1-1; unclear D gene. The CDR3 runs 13 residues. Germline V gene lookup returns CDR1 MGHDK and CDR2 SYGVNS. V was pared by 0 bases and J by 0 bases, with 2 bases between. The CDR3 sequence is CASSEYMNTEAFF. As DNA, the CDR3 is TGTGCCAGCAGTGAATACATGAACACTGAAGCTTTCTTT. The full variable domain, in which reference TRBV25-1 and TRBJ1-1 provide the parts outside the CDR3, is EADIYQTPRYLVIGTGKKITLECSQTMGHDKMYWYQQDPGMELHLIHYSYGVNSTEKGDLSSESTVSRIRTEHFPLTLESARPSHTSQYLCASSEYMNTEAFFGQGTRLTVV.